This T cell receptor beta chain comes out of a study of CD4 T cells in relation to SARS-CoV-2 and coronaviruses. V dropped 4 bases and J dropped 6 bases, with 18 bases sitting between them. Germline values: CDR1 MDHEN, CDR2 SYDVKM. This CDR3 is 16 amino acids long. The unexposed donors gave CD4+ T cells in about 2010-2018, prior to COVID-19. The cells were cultured for under twelve days before CD4+ T cells were isolated. As cell numbers allowed, unexposed-donor CD4+ T cells faced SARS-CoV-2 S/N and four cold-coronavirus spikes. TCRdb's copy holds only in-frame clones and misses some; the assay was immunoSEQ multiplex PCR. The sample has more than 25,000 clones, 76% seen once. Note on this clone: What it binds is unknown.

What was sequenced was CD4+ T cells from PBMCs, cultured in vitro. This chain connects TRBV28 to TRBJ1-4, with a weak D call TRBD1 (5 bases). This receptor was obtained from a human donor in good health. CDR3: CASSSPGTPEHEKLFF. DNA for the CDR3: TGTGCCAGCAGTTCCCCGGGGACCCCCGAGCATGAAAAACTGTTTTTT. Full variable domain (rest looked up from reference TRBV28 and TRBJ1-4): DVKVTQSSRYLVKRTGEKVFLECVQDMDHENMFWYRQDPGLGLRLIYFSYDVKMKEKGDIPEGYSVSREKKERFSLILESASTNQTSMYLCASSSPGTPEHEKLFFGSGTQLSVL.